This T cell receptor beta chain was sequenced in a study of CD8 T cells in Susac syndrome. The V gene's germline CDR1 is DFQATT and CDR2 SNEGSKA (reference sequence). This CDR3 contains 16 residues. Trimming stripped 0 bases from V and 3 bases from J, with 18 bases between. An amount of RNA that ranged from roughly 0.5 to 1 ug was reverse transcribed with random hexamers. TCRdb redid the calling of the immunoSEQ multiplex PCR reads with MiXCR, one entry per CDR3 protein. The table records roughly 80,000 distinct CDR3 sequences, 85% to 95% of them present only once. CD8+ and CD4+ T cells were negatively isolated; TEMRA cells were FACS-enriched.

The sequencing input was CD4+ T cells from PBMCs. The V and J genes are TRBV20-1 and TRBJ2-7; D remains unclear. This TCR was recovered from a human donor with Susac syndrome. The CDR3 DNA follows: TGCAGTGCTAGAGATGCCCACAAATCTTCGCTCTACGAGCAGTACTTC. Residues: CSARDAHKSSLYEQYF.